The clone carrying this T cell receptor beta chain was picked up a small number of times. Its specificity is unknown. Here the gene names and germline are mouse. Sequencing ends 4 residues short of the CDR3 end; the germline J gene provides the rest. Other DNA sequences of this sample code for an identical CDR3. Pooled cells of cutaneous lymph node origin were sorted on CD4, CD8alpha, NKG2D, NKG2ACE and other markers. V dropped 5 bases and J dropped 2; count of bases not matched to a gene: 0. This CDR3 spans 13 amino acids. Germline CDR1 NNHNN, CDR2 SYGAGS (reference sequence). Following RNA extraction, reverse transcription yielded cDNA that acted as the sequencing template. The method was immunoSEQ multiplex PCR; TCRdb's version includes in-frame clones alone and lacks a portion of them. This record lists approximately 280,000 clones, none seen once only, and the top ten clones contain around 1.2%.

These data originate in a study of CD8+ T cells in alopecia areata. About the study: Donors of skin were C3H/HeJ mice aged about 6-13 months with spontaneous alopecia, and recipients were approximately 7-11-week-old female C3H/HeJ mice. The study, taken as a whole, reports: Mice showed clearer TCR sharing than patients did, a gap that was possibly HLA-related.

The receptor was isolated from a C3H/HeJ mouse with alopecia areata. Mouse strain MHC haplotype: H2-k. Source material: CD4+ T cells sorted from a lymph node. V usage is TRBV13-2 and J usage is TRBJ2-2; 7 nucleotides match TRBD1. The CDR3 reads CASGDRNTGQLYF. The sequenced CDR3 bases are TGTGCCAGCGGGGACAGGAACACCGGG.